The TCR beta chain described here comes from a study of T cell responses to AZD1222 COVID-19 vaccine. The CDR3 covers 13 residues. V dropped 7 bases and J dropped 2; count of bases not matched to a gene: 3. From germline, CDR1 is SQVTM and CDR2 ANQGSEA. TCRdb's table, derived via immunoSEQ multiplex PCR, lists solely in-frame clones and lacks some. Seen here are roughly 150,000 clones, approximately 90% observed once, and the top ten hold around 1.3%. This clone has a single count. The clonotype originates from an adult in good health. The rearrangement joins TRBV29-1 to TRBJ1-1; 11 positions agree with TRBD1. The sample was peripheral blood, taken on day 0 of AZD1222 vaccination. The CDR3 loop reads CSGTGGFNTEAFF. The CDR3 DNA follows: TGCAGCGGGACAGGGGGCTTTAACACTGAAGCTTTCTTT.